What follows are 17 T cell receptor beta chains derived from one specimen sequenced in a study of blood T cell repertoires in COVID-19. Sequencing used immunoSEQ multiplex PCR; TCRdb keeps in-frame clones, though not all of them. Among fewer than 300,000 clones listed, about 85% were seen once. The sample comprised PBMCs or T cells enriched from blood (not recorded which). The receptors come from a woman aged 45 to 65 who had recovered from COVID-19.

The chain combines TRBV7-9 with TRBJ1-2, with 8 bases matching TRBD1. This CDR3 contains 13 residues. Germline lookup yields CDR1 SEHNR and CDR2 FQNEAQ (reference sequence). The J segment lost 7 bases and the V segment lost 5 bases, leaving 6 bases of the junction unmatched. The CDR3 nucleotides read TGTGCCAGCAGCGCTACTACAGGGGGTGGCTACACCTTC. Encoded protein: CASSATTGGGYTF.

This clone was detected a few times. This chain joins TRBV12-3 or TRBV12-4 and TRBJ1-5; D call uncertain. The CDR3 loop spans 12 amino acids. Trimming took off 6 bases at V and 7 bases at J, with 10 bases between the two ends. CDR3 in amino acids: CASRHSLQPQHF. CDR3 nucleotide sequence: TGTGCCAGCAGGCACAGCTTGCAGCCCCAGCATTTT.

V gene TRBV11-2 combines with J gene TRBJ2-7, with a weak D call TRBD1 (6 bases). Germline V gene sequence: CDR1 SGHAT, CDR2 FQNNGV. With 4 bases removed from V and 0 bases from J, the gap between germline ends came to 16 bases. This CDR3 is 16 amino acids long. CDR3 in amino acids: CASSSWPRGSSYEQYF. CDR3 bases: TGTGCCAGCAGCTCCTGGCCCAGGGGAAGCTCCTACGAGCAGTACTTC. The full variable domain, in which reference TRBV11-2 and TRBJ2-7 provide the parts outside the CDR3, is EAGVAQSPRYKIIEKRQSVAFWCNPISGHATLYWYQQILGQGPKLLIQFQNNGVVDDSQLPKDRFSAERLKGVDSTLKIQPAKLEDSAVYLCASSSWPRGSSYEQYFGPGTRLTVT.

This chain joins TRBV5-1 and TRBJ1-1; 7 nucleotides agree with TRBD1. J gave up 1 base and V 4 bases, and 4 bases lay outside the gene matches. Germline V gene sequence: CDR1 SGHRS, CDR2 YFSETQ. This CDR3 has 14 residues. The CDR3 region has the DNA TGCGCCAGCAGCCGCCAGGGGGGGAACACTGAAGCTTTCTTT. This sequence encodes CASSRQGGNTEAFF.

The V call is TRBV30, the J call TRBJ1-2; D is unclear. The germline CDR1 and CDR2 sequences are GTSNPN and SVGIG (reference sequence). The CDR3 is 12 amino acids. V was trimmed by 1 base and J by 4 bases, leaving 7 bases between them. In DNA, the CDR3 is TGTGCCTGGAGTGCGCACATCTATGGCTACACCTTC. Translation gives CAWSAHIYGYTF.

The CDR3 loop is CASSQDRQGYAPLHF. CDR3 sequence (DNA): TGCGCCAGCAGCCAAGATCGACAGGGGTATGCACCCCTCCACTTT. The chain carries TRBV4-3 and TRBJ1-6; 8 bases fit TRBD1. V lost 0 bases to trimming and J lost 11 bases; unmatched junction nucleotides: 6. CDR3 length: 15 amino acids. The germline gives CDR1 LGHNA, CDR2 YSLEER.

This chain uses TRBV4-1 with TRBJ1-3; D possibly corresponds to TRBD1 (6 bases). The CDR3 sequence is 17 residues long. V lost 3 bases and J 1 base, leaving 16 bases between the germline ends. CDR1 is MGHRA and CDR2 is YSYEKL in the germline V gene. CDR3 DNA sequence: TGCGCCAGCAGCCATTCGAGGGGGGGTGAGTCTGGAAACACCATATATTTT. Translating gives CASSHSRGGESGNTIYF.

This clone was observed a handful of times. The chain links TRBV4-2 to TRBJ1-4; TRBD1 matches at 8 bases. The junction had 9 bases not matched to a gene; V was cut back by 1 base and J by 8 bases. Looked up from germline, CDR1 is LGHNA and CDR2 is YNFKEQ. This CDR3 contains 16 residues. The CDR3 loop reads CASSQGDDRGGEKLFF. The CDR3 region has the DNA TGTGCCAGCAGCCAAGGGGACGACAGGGGAGGGGAAAAACTGTTTTTT.

This clone was recorded once. The rearrangement links TRBV7-8 to TRBJ2-1; 8 bases are a match to TRBD2. Trimming cost V 2 bases and J 5 bases; bases outside gene matches: 5. CDR1 SGHVS and CDR2 FQNEAQ come from the germline V gene. The length of the CDR3 is 15 residues. The CDR3 bases are TGTGCCAGCAGCTTAAGGCTAGCGGGTCACAATGAGCAGTTCTTC. It yields the protein CASSLRLAGHNEQFF.

V and J are TRBV2 and TRBJ1-4, with a weak D call TRBD1 (6 bases). V was pared by 5 bases and J by 4 bases, with 14 bases between. Looked up from germline, CDR1 is SNHLY and CDR2 is FYNNEI. The CDR3 loop spans 15 amino acids. CDR3 in amino acids: CASSRGGAGNEKLFF. The DNA for the CDR3 is TGTGCCAGCAGTAGGGGGGGCGCCGGTAATGAAAAACTGTTTTTT.

J is TRBJ1-1 and V is TRBV20-1, with D perhaps TRBD1 (5 bases). Germline CDR1 is DFQATT and CDR2 is SNEGSKA (reference sequence). V lost 6 bases and J 11 bases, leaving 13 bases between the germline ends. This CDR3 region has 10 residues. CDR3 bases: TGCAGTGCCACGTGGGGGGGGGCTTTCTTT. Protein sequence: CSATWGGAFF.

The V call is TRBV7-9, the J call TRBJ1-4, with D perhaps TRBD1 (5 bases). This CDR3 has 13 amino acids. Germline V gives CDR1 SEHNR, CDR2 FQNEAQ (reference sequence). Deletions cut 5 bases from V and 5 bases from J, with 9 bases between. DNA of the CDR3: TGTGCCAGCAGCCCGAGACAGAATGAAAAACTGTTTTTT. It codes for CASSPRQNEKLFF.

This chain links TRBV24-1 with TRBJ2-1; 9 positions match TRBD2. The CDR3 extends over 16 amino acids. V trimming: 7 bases; J trimming: 0 bases; junction bases outside the gene matches: 6. In germline, CDR1 is KGHDR, CDR2 SFDVKD. The CDR3 DNA follows: TGTGCCACCAGGAGCGGGGGGCCCAGCTCCTACAATGAGCAGTTCTTC. Encoded protein: CATRSGGPSSYNEQFF.

About this clone itself: The same CDR3 is also encoded by other DNA sequences in this sample. The chain carries TRBV7-2 and TRBJ2-7, with 8 bases identical to TRBD2. The CDR3 is 14 amino acids. From germline, CDR1 is SGHTA and CDR2 FQGNSA. Trimming cost V 3 bases and J 0 bases; bases outside gene matches: 1. The CDR3 DNA follows: TGTGCCAGCAGCTTGGCGGGAGGCTCCTACGAGCAGTACTTC. This sequence encodes CASSLAGGSYEQYF.

The chain links TRBV6-5 to TRBJ1-5; possible D gene TRBD1, 5 bases. The germline V gene encodes CDR1 MNHEY and CDR2 SVGAGI. The CDR3 loop spans 14 amino acids. Trimming removed 5 bases from V and 5 bases from J, with 13 bases in between. In DNA form, the CDR3 reads TGTGCCAGCAGTCACGGCGGGGGACATCAGCCCCAGCATTTT. Protein: CASSHGGGHQPQHF.

About this clone: The sample holds other DNA sequences that translate to the same CDR3. The chain recombines TRBV12-3 or TRBV12-4 with TRBJ1-3; D is unresolved. The CDR3 totals 13 residues. With 6 bases removed from V and 0 bases from J, the gap between germline ends came to 6 bases. CDR3 protein: CASSISSGNTIYF. The CDR3 nucleotides read TGTGCCAGCAGCATTAGCTCTGGAAACACCATATATTTT.

This clone was found a few times. Here the CDR3 reads CAWSYDRNSPLHF. CDR3 coding DNA: TGTGCCTGGAGTTATGACAGAAATTCACCCCTCCACTTT. The chain is built from TRBV30 and TRBJ1-6; weak D call: TRBD1 (5 bases). V lost 2 bases to trimming and J lost 7 bases, with 9 bases between them. CDR3 length: 13 residues. In germline, CDR1 is GTSNPN, CDR2 SVGIG (reference sequence).